Presented here are 13 T cell receptor beta chains from one specimen sequenced in a study of shared clonotypes between healthy human individuals (dated by TCRdb to 2020 to 2022). To prepare the library, the immunoSEQ multiplex PCR assay was applied. Imported from immuneACCESS, the table was reduced by TCRdb to in-frame sequences with V and J called. These copies leave out some clones; in studies compared against another copy, an unresolved V gene accounts for under half, and the cause of the remainder is not known. Counted in this sample were 1.5 million to 2.5 million clones; just under 95% of them appeared once. The ten largest account for 1% to 1.5% of the sample. CD8 naive samples were obtained by positive selection for CCR7 among CD45RO-negative cells, yielding a CD45RA+CCR7+ population from which TemRA cells were excluded. Sequencing input: naive CD8+ T cells sorted from blood. This sample's cell subset or site label indicates: CD45RA+CCR7+. These receptors came from a man aged 18 to 30 in good health.

V and J are TRBV5-8 and TRBJ1-5; no clear D. The V gene's germline CDR1 is SGHTS and CDR2 YDEGEE. V gave up 1 base and J gave up 4 bases, with 9 bases separating them. This CDR3 region has 14 residues. The CDR3 loop reads CASSLRRPNQPQHF. Here the CDR3 DNA reads TGTGCCAGCAGCTTGCGACGGCCAAATCAGCCCCAGCATTTT.

The V and J genes are TRBV5-8 and TRBJ2-7; 9 positions agree with TRBD1. The length of the CDR3 is 15 residues. The V segment lost 0 bases and the J segment 5 bases; nucleotides outside the gene matches: 6. The V gene's germline CDR1 is SGHTS and CDR2 YDEGEE. CDR3 sequence (DNA): TGTGCCAGCAGCTTGGGGACAGGGGCAACTGACGAGCAGTACTTC. Translation: CASSLGTGATDEQYF.

The chain carries TRBV5-1 and TRBJ1-6; 7 bases match TRBD1. V lost 5 bases, J lost 7 bases, and 9 bases stayed unmatched. The germline V gene encodes CDR1 SGHRS and CDR2 YFSETQ. This CDR3 spans 15 amino acids. The CDR3 here is CASRDIQGWNSPLHF. CDR3 sequence (DNA): TGCGCCAGCAGGGATATACAGGGGTGGAATTCACCCCTCCACTTT.

V and J are TRBV7-9 and TRBJ2-7, with 7 bases fitting TRBD1. V lost 5 bases to trimming and J lost 3 bases; unmatched junction nucleotides: 7. The CDR3 is 14 amino acids. Germline assignment: CDR1 SEHNR and CDR2 FQNEAQ (reference sequence). This CDR3 reads CASSLTGAGYEQYF. Written as DNA, the CDR3 is TGTGCCAGCAGCCTCACAGGGGCAGGCTACGAGCAGTACTTC.

This clone is a singleton in its sample. V is TRBV7-9 and J is TRBJ2-7; D might be TRBD1 (5 bases). The CDR3 is 19 amino acids. The V gene's germline CDR1 is SEHNR and CDR2 FQNEAQ (reference sequence). The ends were cut back, 3 bases at V and 0 bases at J, with 24 bases in the middle. The CDR3 DNA is TGTGCCAGCAGCTTTTTTCCCAGTGTTTCGGAACAGGACTCCTACGAGCAGTACTTC. This gives the protein CASSFFPSVSEQDSYEQYF.

This chain uses TRBV29-1 with TRBJ2-3, with D possibly matching TRBD1 (6 bases). The germline V gene has CDR1 SQVTM and CDR2 ANQGSEA. Trimming removed 8 bases at V and 0 bases at J, with 12 bases between. This CDR3 is built from 13 residues. The CDR3 loop reads CSSRDISTDTQYF. CDR3 bases: TGCAGCTCCCGGGACATTAGCACAGATACGCAGTATTTT.

The rearrangement links TRBV11-2 to TRBJ2-7; 8 bases map to TRBD1. Germline trimming cut 3 bases from V and 4 bases from J; bases unmatched to any gene: 5. CDR1 is SGHAT, CDR2 FQNNGV, per germline. The CDR3 covers 14 residues. Here the CDR3 reads CASSFGGDRYEQYF. The CDR3 nucleotides read TGTGCCAGCAGCTTCGGCGGGGACAGGTACGAGCAGTACTTC.

As to this clone: Distinct nucleotide sequences in the sample also encode this CDR3. The chain joins TRBV10-1 to TRBJ2-3; no clear D. The V end was cut by 3 bases, the J end by 6 bases, with 10 bases between. The CDR3 spans 13 residues. Per the germline V gene, CDR1 is WNHNN and CDR2 is SYGVQD (reference sequence). CDR3 nucleotide sequence: TGCGCCAGCAGTGAAAGTACGGTGGATACGCAGTATTTT. Amino acid sequence: CASSESTVDTQYF.

The chain has TRBV27 and TRBJ2-7; perhaps TRBD1 as D (6 bases). The CDR3 contains 11 residues. Germline values: CDR1 MNHEY, CDR2 SMNVEV (reference sequence). V lost 10 bases to trimming and J lost 6 bases, with 13 bases between them. The CDR3 protein is CATQQGREQYF. The CDR3 coding sequence is TGTGCCACACAACAGGGTCGCGAGCAGTACTTC.

The V call is TRBV7-9, the J call TRBJ2-3, with unresolved D. This CDR3 region has 15 residues. Germline V CDR1 and CDR2: SEHNR, FQNEAQ (reference sequence). V gave up 5 bases and J gave up 0 bases, with 12 bases separating them. CDR3 bases: TGTGCCAGCAGCGCCCCCCTCGACAGCACAGATACGCAGTATTTT. It encodes CASSAPLDSTDTQYF.

This clone was found once. This chain joins TRBV2 and TRBJ1-1; TRBD1 matches at 9 bases. The CDR3 covers 13 residues. Trimming at V came to 10 bases and at J to 6 bases, leaving 9 bases not matched to a gene. Per germline, CDR1 SNHLY and CDR2 FYNNEI. The CDR3 reads CANWDRVGPEAFF. CDR3 nucleotides: TGTGCCAACTGGGACAGGGTCGGCCCTGAAGCTTTCTTT.

The chain couples TRBV27 to TRBJ2-5; 7 nucleotides line up with TRBD1. With V trimmed by 1 base and J by 2 bases, 4 bases remained unmatched. Germline V CDR1 and CDR2: MNHEY, SMNVEV (reference sequence). The CDR3 has 15 amino acids. The CDR3 DNA reads TGTGCCAGCAGTTTATTGGGCAGGGGGCAAGAGACCCAGTACTTC. Encoded protein: CASSLLGRGQETQYF.

The J gene is TRBJ2-7, the V gene TRBV7-2, with D uncertain. The V gene's germline CDR1 is SGHTA and CDR2 FQGNSA. This CDR3 spans 12 amino acids. V lost 4 bases, J lost 6 bases, and 10 bases lay in between. CDR3: CASSYFPGEQYF. DNA for the CDR3: TGTGCCAGCAGCTACTTCCCCGGCGAGCAGTACTTC.